This TCR beta chain appears in the sequencing data of a study of immune evolution from preneoplasia to lung adenocarcinoma. General study results and limits: Later-stage lesions seemingly showed higher T cell density and diversity than normal lung. Top clone frequencies peaked in normal lung, apparently declining through invasive adenocarcinoma.

For this clone: Antigen unknown.

Two lung cancer pathologists independently confirmed each histologic diagnosis. V gave up 2 bases and J gave up 6 bases; unmatched junction bases: 5. The CDR3 spans 14 residues. Looked up from germline, CDR1 is SEHNR and CDR2 is FQNEAQ (reference sequence). Sequencing was performed with immunoSEQ multiplex PCR; in TCRdb, only in-frame clones are kept and a portion is missing. The sample has several thousand clones; more than 65% are singletons. V and J are TRBV7-9 and TRBJ2-7; the match to TRBD1 covers 9 bases. Sequenced: FFPE normal lung tissue adjacent to the tumor. The receptor comes from a person between 45 and 75 years old with lung adenocarcinoma. The CDR3 coding sequence is TGTGCCAGCAGCTTATCCTCGACAGGGGGCGAGCAGTACTTC. The encoded protein is CASSLSSTGGEQYF.